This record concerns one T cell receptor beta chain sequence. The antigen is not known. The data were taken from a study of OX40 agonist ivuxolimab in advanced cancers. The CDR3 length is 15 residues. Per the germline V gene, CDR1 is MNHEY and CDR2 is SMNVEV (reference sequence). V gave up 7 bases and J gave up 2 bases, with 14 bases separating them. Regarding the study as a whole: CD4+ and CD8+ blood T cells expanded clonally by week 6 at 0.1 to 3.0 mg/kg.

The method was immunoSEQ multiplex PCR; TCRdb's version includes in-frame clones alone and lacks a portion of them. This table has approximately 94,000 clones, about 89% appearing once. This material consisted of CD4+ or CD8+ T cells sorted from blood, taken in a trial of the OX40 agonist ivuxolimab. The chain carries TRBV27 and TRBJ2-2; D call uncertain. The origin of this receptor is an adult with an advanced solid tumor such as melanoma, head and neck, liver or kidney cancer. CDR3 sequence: CASKAGRYNTGELFF. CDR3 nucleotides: TGTGCCAGCAAAGCTGGCAGGTATAACACCGGGGAGCTGTTTTTT.